Below, 11 T cell receptor beta chains from the same sample are listed, as sequenced in a study of blood T cell repertoires in COVID-19. Sequencing was performed with immunoSEQ multiplex PCR; in TCRdb, only in-frame clones are kept and a portion is missing. The sample contains about 200,000 clones, about 86% of which appear only once. The sample taken for sequencing was PBMCs or T cells enriched from blood (not recorded which). The receptors here all came from a woman between 40 and 55 years old with acute COVID-19.

The chain combines TRBV5-1 with TRBJ1-3; 9 positions match TRBD1. Germline CDR1 reads SGHRS; CDR2 reads YFSETQ. The CDR3 covers 18 residues. With V trimmed by 0 bases and J by 0 bases, 7 bases remained unmatched. The CDR3: CASSLAWTGVGSGNTIYF. DNA of the CDR3: TGCGCCAGCAGCTTGGCCTGGACAGGGGTCGGCTCTGGAAACACCATATATTTT.

This sequence joins TRBV6-2 or TRBV6-3 and TRBJ2-1; no firm D call. This CDR3 has 15 amino acids. Trimming took off 0 bases at V and 1 base at J, with 7 bases between the two ends. CDR1 and CDR2 (germline): MNHEY, SVGEGT. Written as DNA, the CDR3 is TGTGCCAGCAGTTACTCCCTAGGTTCCTACAATGAGCAGTTCTTC. This gives the protein CASSYSLGSYNEQFF.

This clone was seen a single time. This chain links TRBV11-3 with TRBJ1-1; 9 bases fit TRBD1. Germline values: CDR1 SGHNT, CDR2 YENEEA. V lost 6 bases, J lost 12 bases, and 5 bases stayed unmatched. The CDR3 is 11 residues long. In DNA, the CDR3 is TGTGCCAGCAGAAGGACAGGGGACACTTTCTTT. Its translation is CASRRTGDTFF.

This clone was seen only a few times. CDR3: CASSLDLQRTSGSREQYF. The CDR3 DNA reads TGTGCCAGCAGCTTAGATCTCCAGCGGACTAGCGGGAGTAGGGAGCAGTACTTC. The gene calls are TRBV11-2 and TRBJ2-7; 13 bases agree with TRBD2. CDR3 size: 18 residues. Germline assignment: CDR1 SGHAT and CDR2 FQNNGV. Unmatched junction bases numbered 12, after V lost 0 bases and J lost 7 bases.

J is TRBJ2-1 and V is TRBV6-6; 14 nucleotides align to TRBD2. In germline, CDR1 is MNHNY, CDR2 SVGAGI (reference sequence). The CDR3 totals 17 residues. The V gene end was trimmed by 5 bases and the J gene end by 2 bases; junction bases not matched to a gene: 5. The CDR3 DNA follows: TGTGCCAGCAGTCACGGACTAGCGGGAGGTACCTACAATGAGCAGTTCTTC. Translated, it gives CASSHGLAGGTYNEQFF.

The chain couples TRBV12-3 or TRBV12-4 to TRBJ2-7, with D tentatively TRBD1 (5 bases). The CDR3 has 13 residues. Trimming removed 3 bases at V and 3 bases at J, with 9 bases between. In nucleotides, the CDR3 is TGTGCCAGCAGTTTTAGTCAGGGCTACGAGCAGTACTTC. Amino acid sequence: CASSFSQGYEQYF.

The gene calls are TRBV9 and TRBJ2-3; 12 bases agree with TRBD2. J was trimmed by 2 bases and V by 2 bases; bases with no gene match: 3. The CDR3 is made up of 16 amino acids. Germline V gene data show CDR1 as SGDLS and CDR2 as YYNGEE. In DNA form, the CDR3 reads TGTGCCAGCAGCGTGACTAGCGGGAGCTACACAGATACGCAGTATTTT. Protein sequence: CASSVTSGSYTDTQYF.

The chain links TRBV6-2 or TRBV6-3 to TRBJ2-1; tentatively, D is TRBD2 (6 bases). This CDR3 has 15 amino acids. Germline CDR1 MNHEY, CDR2 SVGEGT. The ends were cut back, 0 bases at V and 5 bases at J, with 11 bases in the middle. The CDR3 here is CASSYSLAPNNEQFF. In nucleotides, the CDR3 is TGTGCCAGCAGTTACTCCCTAGCGCCCAACAATGAGCAGTTCTTC.

This clone was counted ten times or more. The chain couples TRBV2 to TRBJ1-5; D is undetermined. In germline, CDR1 is SNHLY, CDR2 FYNNEI. V was shortened by 2 bases and J by 12 bases, with 11 bases between the two germline ends. The CDR3 totals 12 residues. The CDR3 region has the DNA TGTGCCAGCAGTGAACGACAACGCAACCAGCATTTT. Translated: CASSERQRNQHF.

The chain links TRBV19 to TRBJ1-2; a weak D match, TRBD1 (5 bases). The CDR3 covers 13 residues. V lost 8 bases and J 5 bases, leaving 15 bases between the germline ends. Germline loops: CDR1 LNHDA, CDR2 SQIVND (reference sequence). This CDR3 reads CASWGYRSYGYTF. The CDR3 DNA reads as TGTGCCAGTTGGGGTTACAGGAGTTATGGCTACACCTTC.

This clone was seen only once. CDR3 DNA sequence: TGTGCCAGCAGTTCCCCAAGCGGGAGGGCCAACACCGGGGAGCTGTTTTTT. Its translation: CASSSPSGRANTGELFF. The V and J genes are TRBV28 and TRBJ2-2; 10 positions agree with TRBD2. CDR1 MDHEN and CDR2 SYDVKM come from the germline V gene. This CDR3 has 17 residues. Trimming cost V 4 bases and J 2 bases; bases outside gene matches: 7. The complete variable domain, with remaining parts taken from reference TRBV28 and TRBJ2-2, reads DVKVTQSSRYLVKRTGEKVFLECVQDMDHENMFWYRQDPGLGLRLIYFSYDVKMKEKGDIPEGYSVSREKKERFSLILESASTNQTSMYLCASSSPSGRANTGELFFGEGSRLTVL.